These T cell receptor beta chains were read from a single sample in a study of T cell changes during pregnancy in multiple sclerosis. Data came from immunoSEQ multiplex PCR; TCRdb stores just in-frame clones and leaves some out. The data show roughly 93,000 clones, more than 85% seen once. The sample consisted of peripheral blood, taken before pregnancy. The source is a female donor with multiple sclerosis, enrolled in a pregnancy study. The CDR3 runs from the conserved cysteine through the conserved F or W. The order of the fields is J gene, D gene, CDR3 length, V gene, CDR3 protein, CDR3 DNA. D genes are given only for firm matches.

>TRBJ2-1|TRBD1|14|TRBV19
CASKGGLPYNEQFF
TGTGCCAGTAAAGGGGGCTTGCCTTACAATGAGCAGTTCTTC
>TRBJ2-2|-|17|TRBV5-4
CASSLNGVAANTGELFF
TGTGCCAGCAGCTTGAACGGTGTAGCCGCGAACACCGGGGAGCTGTTTTTT
>TRBJ1-1|TRBD1|13|TRBV10-3
CAISQGAGTEAFF
TGTGCCATCAGCCAGGGGGCTGGAACTGAAGCTTTCTTT
>TRBJ2-5|-|18|TRBV7-9
CASSQRTRQDRGQETQYF
TGTGCCAGCAGCCAAAGAACACGACAGGACCGTGGGCAAGAGACCCAGTACTTC
>TRBJ2-5|-|13|TRBV5-1
CASSSPVRETQYF
TGCGCCAGCAGCTCTCCGGTGCGAGAGACCCAGTACTTC
>TRBJ1-1|-|13|TRBV6-5
CASSYAGRTEAFF
TGTGCCAGCAGTTACGCAGGGCGCACTGAAGCTTTCTTT
>TRBJ2-6|TRBD2|18|TRBV27
CASSLGLAGELGANVLTF
TGTGCCAGCAGTTTAGGACTAGCGGGAGAACTTGGGGCCAACGTCCTGACTTTC
>TRBJ2-5|TRBD1|13|TRBV2
CASSSGQGGTQYF
TGTGCCAGCAGTTCCGGACAGGGTGGGACCCAGTACTTC
>TRBJ2-2|-|14|TRBV2
CASKGVRSAGELFF
TGTGCCAGCAAGGGTGTCCGTAGCGCCGGGGAGCTGTTTTTT
>TRBJ2-7|-|15|TRBV7-9
CATGMGARIDYEQYF
TGTGCCACCGGGATGGGGGCGAGAATAGACTACGAGCAGTACTTC